Presented here are 18 T cell receptor beta chains from one specimen sequenced in a study of prognosis after radiotherapy for stage I lung cancer. Genomic DNA yielded TCR beta CDR3, amplified by two-round multiplex PCR. First-round PCR used primers specific to each TRBV and TRBJ gene. TCRdb itself ran the multiplex PCR reads through MiXCR, one entry per CDR3 protein. The sample lists 20,000 to 25,000 distinct CDR3 sequences, around two fifths occurring once. Sample: PBMCs, taken before or after stereotactic body radiation therapy (not recorded which). The source of these receptors is a donor aged 50 or older with non-small cell lung cancer.

The CDR3 DNA reads TGTGCCAGCAGCTTATTCCTTCCGCTAGCCCTCCGGGGCTGGGAGCTGTTTTTT. Its protein product is CASSLFLPLALRGWELFF. V usage is TRBV7-2 and J usage is TRBJ2-2; D could derive from TRBD1 or TRBD2 (5 bases each). Trimming took off 2 bases at V and 9 bases at J, with 25 bases between the two ends. Germline V gene data show CDR1 as SGHTA and CDR2 as FQGNSA. CDR3 size: 18 residues.

The V gene is TRBV6-1, the J gene TRBJ2-3, with a possible D match to TRBD1 (6 bases). CDR1 and CDR2 (germline): MNHNS, SASEGT. CDR3 size: 20 residues. V was clipped by 6 bases and J by 2 bases, with 30 bases between them. CDR3 nucleotides: TGTGCCAGCAGGCCCGGGACAAGGGTCCTTCGGGGTATTTCCACAGATACGCAGTATTTT. It yields the protein CASRPGTRVLRGISTDTQYF.

About this clonotype: One end of the junction varies from germline; a read error may be responsible. The J gene is TRBJ1-5, the V gene TRBV6-2 or TRBV6-3; D unresolved. There are 11 residues in the CDR3. CDR1 and CDR2 from the germline V gene are MNHEY and SVGEGT. The CDR3 nucleotides read TGTGCCAGCAGTACCAATCATCCCCAGCATTTT. Amino acid sequence: CASSTNHPQHF.

This clonotype was observed a handful of times. The chain recombines TRBV5-4 with TRBJ2-3; perhaps TRBD2 as D (6 bases). Germline values: CDR1 SGHNT, CDR2 YYREEE (reference sequence). V dropped 5 bases and J dropped 1 base, with 14 bases sitting between them. This CDR3 has 15 residues. CDR3 nucleotide sequence: TGTGCCAGCAGATCCGGGACTTACCGCACAGATACGCAGTATTTT. Its translation: CASRSGTYRTDTQYF.

This clonotype was seen at least ten times. The chain uses TRBV4-1 and TRBJ2-1, with D hard to call. Germline V gives CDR1 MGHRA, CDR2 YSYEKL. V lost 1 base to trimming and J lost 5 bases, with 12 bases between them. The CDR3 is made up of 15 amino acids. The CDR3 sequence: CASSQVWTENNEQFF. CDR3 DNA: TGCGCCAGCAGCCAAGTGTGGACCGAGAACAATGAGCAGTTCTTC.

This clonotype ranks as medium-sized. The rearrangement uses TRBV28 and TRBJ2-6, with D maybe TRBD1 (5 bases). Trimming took 5 bases from V and 2 from J, leaving 13 bases between them. The CDR3 runs to 16 residues. Germline-derived CDR1 and CDR2 are MDHEN and SYDVKM. CDR3 DNA: TGTGCCAGCAGTCCCCCCCAGGGAACTGGGGCCAACGTCCTGACTTTC. Encoded protein: CASSPPQGTGANVLTF.

This clonotype was seen ten or more times. This sequence joins TRBV4-3 and TRBJ2-3; D is uncertain. Germline loops: CDR1 LGHNA, CDR2 YSLEER. This CDR3 has 13 amino acids. The ends were cut back, 4 bases at V and 4 bases at J, with 9 bases in the middle. The CDR3 is CASSLRGADTQYF. DNA for the CDR3: TGCGCCAGCAGCCTTCGTGGAGCAGATACGCAGTATTTT.

This clonotype was seen repeatedly, ten times or more. This chain joins TRBV12-5 and TRBJ2-1; TRBD2 matches 9 bases. This CDR3 region has 17 residues. V lost 1 base to trimming and J lost 4 bases; unmatched junction nucleotides: 8. The V gene's germline CDR1 is LGHNT and CDR2 FRNRAP. The CDR3 bases are TGTGCTAGTGGTTTGGGCCTAGCGGGGACCGATTACAATGAGCAGTTCTTC. Residues: CASGLGLAGTDYNEQFF.

The chain couples TRBV6-2 or TRBV6-3 to TRBJ2-1; the D gene is possibly TRBD1 (5 bases). CDR1 is MNHEY and CDR2 is SVGEGT in the germline V gene. The CDR3 runs 16 residues. V gave up 2 bases and J gave up 6 bases, with 17 bases separating them. DNA of the CDR3: TGTGCCAGCAGTTACGGGGCCAAACTAAATCCCAATGAGCAGTTCTTC. It is translated as CASSYGAKLNPNEQFF.

This clonotype was detected only a few times. No conserved phenylalanine or tryptophan ends this CDR3, so it is likely a read error. The limits of the CDR3 on the DNA are not certain, so only TCRdb's listed CDR3 is given. The chain has TRBV6-1 and TRBJ2-7. The CDR3 spans 14 amino acids, including both terminal residues. The germline gives CDR1 MNHNS, CDR2 SASEGT. The CDR3 loop reads CASRSIPSAYERYL.

This clonotype was seen repeatedly, ten times or more. V is TRBV4-3 and J is TRBJ1-1; D not certain. Trimming shortened V by 4 bases and J by 0 bases, and 9 bases separated the two germline ends. The germline gives CDR1 LGHNA, CDR2 YSLEER. The CDR3 spans 14 residues. Here the CDR3 DNA reads TGCGCCAGCAGCCCAAACATTATGAACACTGAAGCTTTCTTT. Translated, it gives CASSPNIMNTEAFF.

A note on this clonotype: Germline and junction disagree at one end, which may indicate a read error. The rearrangement joins TRBV12-3 or TRBV12-4 to TRBJ2-6; weak D call: TRBD1 (5 bases). The CDR3 length is 17 residues. The chain's CDR3 is CASSFDIILSGANVLTF. The CDR3 nucleotides read TGTGCCAGCAGTTTCGACATAATTCTCTCTGGGGCCAACGTCCTGACCTTC.

The chain links TRBV20-1 to TRBJ2-3; 11 positions agree with TRBD2. The germline CDR1 and CDR2 sequences are DFQATT and SNEGSKA (reference sequence). The CDR3 has 14 residues. V was clipped by 6 bases and J by 1 base; unmatched bases: 3. CDR3 loop: CSARLAGRTDTQYF. The CDR3, as DNA: TGCAGTGCGAGACTAGCGGGACGCACAGATACGCAGTATTTT.

V gene TRBV6-2 or TRBV6-3 combines with J gene TRBJ1-1, with no clear D. V was cut by 2 bases and J by 0 bases, with 4 bases left in between. The CDR3 runs 13 residues. CDR1 is MNHEY and CDR2 is SVGEGT in the germline V gene. CDR3 nucleotide sequence: TGTGCCAGCAGTTACCTTCTGAACACTGAAGCTTTCTTT. Protein sequence: CASSYLLNTEAFF.

This clonotype was seen many times. V is TRBV15 and J is TRBJ2-1; a possible D gene is TRBD2 (6 bases). The CDR3 covers 15 residues. Germline V gene data show CDR1 as LNHNV and CDR2 as YYDKDF (reference sequence). Trimming removed 0 bases from V and 15 bases from J, with 21 bases in between. CDR3 DNA sequence: TGTGCCACCAGCAGAGATCCCCTTAACCCGGCGGGGAGGTTCTTC. Translating it yields CATSRDPLNPAGRFF.

The V and J genes are TRBV20-1 and TRBJ2-1; D is unresolved. The V and J ends lost 3 bases and 4 bases respectively, with 10 bases between them. The CDR3 runs to 13 residues. CDR1 and CDR2 from the germline V gene are DFQATT and SNEGSKA (reference sequence). DNA for the CDR3: TGCAGTGCTAGCGGACCCTCATACAATGAGCAGTTCTTC. It specifies CSASGPSYNEQFF.

This clonotype was observed many times. The chain joins TRBV10-3 to TRBJ1-6; D is ambiguous. CDR3 length: 14 amino acids. The V and J ends lost 8 bases and 7 bases respectively, with 15 bases between them. Germline lookup yields CDR1 ENHRY and CDR2 SYGVKD. CDR3 region: CAIRPRDRNSPLHF. The CDR3 DNA follows: TGTGCCATCCGTCCCCGGGATCGGAATTCACCCCTCCACTTT.

In its sample, this clonotype ranks as medium-sized. The chain recombines TRBV6-1 with TRBJ1-5; maybe TRBD1 (6 bases). Germline V gene sequence: CDR1 MNHNS, CDR2 SASEGT. CDR3 size: 15 residues. Trimming took 6 bases from V and 3 from J, leaving 15 bases between them. The CDR3 is CASRLQGGYNQPQHF. The CDR3 region has the DNA TGTGCCAGCAGACTACAGGGTGGATACAATCAGCCCCAGCATTTT.